These 26 T cell receptor beta chains came from one sample sequenced in a study of response to subunit inactivated influenza vaccine. TCRdb recomputed calls from the RT-PCR reads with MiXCR, one row per CDR3 protein. The sample records 500,000 or so distinct CDR3 sequences, about 15% being singletons. The sequencing used CD4+ T cells sorted from PBMCs, collected about 23 months after vaccination. Every receptor here comes from a man aged 45 to 75 who received an inactivated influenza vaccine.

This chain uses TRBV5-1 with TRBJ2-7; 7 nucleotides align to TRBD2. The V gene end was trimmed by 8 bases and the J gene end by 2 bases; junction bases not matched to a gene: 13. The CDR3 is 15 amino acids. Germline-derived CDR1 and CDR2 are SGHRS and YFSETQ. CDR3 sequence reads: CASKSGAESPYEQYF. Written as DNA, the CDR3 is TGCGCCAGTAAAAGCGGGGCAGAGAGTCCCTACGAGCAGTACTTC.

This clonotype was counted a few times. The chain uses TRBV15 and TRBJ2-7, with 9 positions matching TRBD1. The V segment lost 3 bases and the J segment 5 bases; nucleotides outside the gene matches: 8. Looked up from germline, CDR1 is LNHNV and CDR2 is YYDKDF (reference sequence). The CDR3 is made up of 15 amino acids. CDR3: CATSRLGQGRHEQYF. The CDR3 region has the DNA TGTGCCACCAGCAGGTTGGGACAGGGTCGTCACGAGCAGTACTTC.

This clonotype was seen repeatedly, ten times or more. The chain joins TRBV27 to TRBJ2-7; possible D gene TRBD1, 6 bases. Trimming left V 1 base short and J 3 bases short, with 13 bases between. The CDR3 consists of 15 residues. The germline CDR1 and CDR2 sequences are MNHEY and SMNVEV (reference sequence). The CDR3 nucleotides read TGTGCCAGCAGTTTATTCCCGGGACAAAGCTACGAGCAGTACTTC. Translated: CASSLFPGQSYEQYF.

The chain carries TRBV18 and TRBJ1-1; D is unresolved. Deletions cut 3 bases from V and 11 bases from J, with 19 bases between. The CDR3 runs to 14 residues. Germline assignment: CDR1 KGHSH and CDR2 LQKENI. DNA of the CDR3: TGTGCCAGCTCACCGCCTCGACCGTCCGAAAGGGCTTTCTTT. It specifies CASSPPRPSERAFF.

This clonotype came up a few times. The chain carries TRBV23-1 and TRBJ2-7; D is undetermined. TRBV23-1 is annotated as an ORF whose role is uncertain. This CDR3 has 15 residues. Trimming left V 1 base short and J 6 bases short, with 16 bases between. CDR3 loop: CASSQFYDGSSEQYF. In DNA, the CDR3 is TGCGCCAGCAGTCAATTCTACGACGGTTCCAGCGAGCAGTACTTC.

This clonotype was detected a few times. The chain has TRBV27 and TRBJ2-1; the D call may be TRBD1 or TRBD2 (5 bases each). The CDR3 contains 15 residues. The V and J ends lost 5 bases and 9 bases respectively, with 20 bases between them. Germline CDR1 is MNHEY and CDR2 is SMNVEV (reference sequence). The CDR3 region has the DNA TGTGCCAGCAGTCCGCGAGGGGCGGGTAGAGGTGAGCAGTTCTTC. Protein sequence: CASSPRGAGRGEQFF.

In this sample, this clonotype turned up a few times. The chain recombines TRBV9 with TRBJ2-3; 7 bases agree with TRBD1. Trimming at V came to 0 bases and at J to 5 bases, leaving 9 bases not matched to a gene. The CDR3 length is 16 residues. The germline CDR1 and CDR2 sequences are SGDLS and YYNGEE. In DNA, the CDR3 is TGTGCCAGCAGCGTAGTCCCGAGGGGGCGCAAAGATACGCAGTATTTT. It encodes CASSVVPRGRKDTQYF.

The rearrangement links TRBV20-1 to TRBJ2-5; the match to TRBD2 covers 12 bases. The CDR3 covers 18 residues. Per the germline V gene, CDR1 is DFQATT and CDR2 is SNEGSKA (reference sequence). The V segment lost 6 bases and the J segment 5 bases; nucleotides outside the gene matches: 19. The CDR3 nucleotides read TGCAGTGCACCTGAACCGGGACTAGCGGGCCCTCGAAGGGAGACCCAGTACTTC. Protein product: CSAPEPGLAGPRRETQYF.

The rearrangement joins TRBV11-1 to TRBJ2-3; D assignment may be TRBD1 or TRBD2 (5 bases each). V shed 5 bases and J shed 4 bases, with 19 bases lying between them. CDR3 size: 16 residues. Germline CDR1 SGHAT, CDR2 FQDESV (reference sequence). The CDR3 coding sequence is TGTGCCAGCAGCCGTCTTGGGAGACAGTCGGCAGATACGCAGTATTTT. As protein: CASSRLGRQSADTQYF.

The V gene is TRBV6-4, the J gene TRBJ2-1, with 11 positions matching TRBD2. The CDR3 contains 16 residues. V trimming: 6 bases; J trimming: 1 base; junction bases outside the gene matches: 5. The germline CDR1 and CDR2 sequences are MRHNA and SNTAGT. The CDR3 protein is CASSRTSGLSYNEQFF. Written as DNA, the CDR3 is TGTGCCAGCAGCCGGACTAGCGGGCTATCCTACAATGAGCAGTTCTTC.

The chain couples TRBV5-1 to TRBJ1-1, with D perhaps TRBD1 (5 bases). Per the germline V gene, CDR1 is SGHRS and CDR2 is YFSETQ. V shed 4 bases and J shed 5 bases, with 15 bases lying between them. The CDR3 is 14 amino acids. CDR3 nucleotides: TGCGCCAGCAGCCCGGGACTGGCGGAAACTGAAGCTTTCTTT. Its protein product is CASSPGLAETEAFF.

This clonotype was counted a few times. The V and J genes are TRBV5-1 and TRBJ2-5; 7 nucleotides align to TRBD2. After removal of 3 bases from V and 2 bases from J, the junction contained 10 bases not matched to a gene. This CDR3 has 16 amino acids. Germline values: CDR1 SGHRS, CDR2 YFSETQ. This chain's CDR3 is CASSSNPGGVQETQYF. The CDR3 DNA reads TGCGCCAGCAGCTCCAACCCTGGGGGGGTTCAAGAGACCCAGTACTTC.

The chain carries TRBV5-1 and TRBJ2-1; D is unresolved. V shed 2 bases and J shed 1 base, with 10 bases lying between them. CDR3 size: 15 residues. Per the germline V gene, CDR1 is SGHRS and CDR2 is YFSETQ. The DNA for the CDR3 is TGCGCCAGCAGCTTAAGACGTGATTCCTACAATGAGCAGTTCTTC. Its protein product is CASSLRRDSYNEQFF.

This clonotype was seen repeatedly, ten times or more. This rearrangement joins TRBV9 to TRBJ1-2; D gene unclear. The germline gives CDR1 SGDLS, CDR2 YYNGEE. The V end was cut by 0 bases, the J end by 8 bases, with 8 bases between. This CDR3 is 12 amino acids long. This CDR3 is CASSVAGYGYTF. CDR3 in DNA: TGTGCCAGCAGCGTAGCCGGGTACGGCTACACCTTC.

This clonotype was observed a handful of times. This chain joins TRBV12-3 or TRBV12-4 and TRBJ2-2; 8 bases align to TRBD2. Trimming cost V 7 bases and J 6 bases; bases outside gene matches: 10. CDR3 length: 15 amino acids. The CDR3 sequence: CASTLSGASSGELFF. The DNA of the CDR3 is TGTGCCAGCACCCTTAGCGGGGCATCCTCCGGGGAGCTGTTTTTT.

This clonotype was counted only a few times. V and J are TRBV18 and TRBJ2-7, with D hard to call. CDR3 length equals 13 residues. The ends were cut back, 2 bases at V and 7 bases at J, with 12 bases in the middle. Germline V gene data show CDR1 as KGHSH and CDR2 as LQKENI. CDR3 DNA sequence: TGTGCCAGCTCACCAGTCGCTACCGGGGAGCAGTACTTC. Translated, it gives CASSPVATGEQYF.

This clonotype was detected only a few times. This chain uses TRBV6-5 with TRBJ2-2; unclear D gene. Germline lookup yields CDR1 MNHEY and CDR2 SVGAGI. There are 14 residues in the CDR3. The V end lost 4 bases, the J end lost 6 bases, and 12 bases lay between the germline ends. This CDR3 is CASSFRWSSGELFF. As DNA, the CDR3 is TGTGCCAGCAGTTTTCGGTGGAGTTCCGGGGAGCTGTTTTTT.

This clonotype has just a few counts. This sequence joins TRBV29-1 and TRBJ2-3; D remains ambiguous. This CDR3 region has 11 residues. V gave up 4 bases and J gave up 8 bases, with 10 bases separating them. The germline V gene has CDR1 SQVTM and CDR2 ANQGSEA. The CDR3 region has the DNA TGCAGCGTTGTACCCCCCCCTACGCAGTATTTT. Its translation: CSVVPPPTQYF.

This clonotype was counted only a few times. This sequence joins TRBV11-2 and TRBJ2-7; D is uncertain. The V end was cut by 5 bases, the J end by 6 bases, with 17 bases between. There are 14 residues in the CDR3. Germline CDR1 and CDR2: SGHAT and FQNNGV. CDR3 sequence reads: CASSLTLAASEQYF. CDR3 DNA sequence: TGTGCCAGCAGCCTCACCTTGGCGGCCAGCGAGCAGTACTTC.

The chain uses TRBV7-2 and TRBJ2-2, with 7 bases aligning to TRBD1. With 4 bases clipped from V and 2 bases from J, the junction kept 7 bases outside the gene matches. This CDR3 region has 16 residues. Germline CDR1 reads SGHTA; CDR2 reads FQGNSA. CDR3 coding DNA: TGTGCCAGCAGCTCGGCCGGGACAGTAAACACCGGGGAGCTGTTTTTT. It yields the protein CASSSAGTVNTGELFF.

The chain uses TRBV7-2 and TRBJ2-7; D gene uncertain. The CDR3 runs to 14 residues. V lost 5 bases, J lost 2 bases, and 13 bases lay in between. The germline gives CDR1 SGHTA, CDR2 FQGNSA. The CDR3 coding sequence is TGTGCCAGCAGCCCCCCGGTGGGCACCTACGAGCAGTACTTC. It yields the protein CASSPPVGTYEQYF.

This chain's CDR3 is CASSFPGLGSNEQFF. In DNA form, the CDR3 reads TGTGCCAGCAGTTTCCCCGGACTAGGGTCCAATGAGCAGTTCTTC. V usage is TRBV12-3 or TRBV12-4 and J usage is TRBJ2-1, with TRBD2 identical over 7 bases. CDR3 length: 15 residues. The trim removed 3 bases at V and 6 bases at J, leaving 8 bases unmatched.

This clonotype was recorded many times. The V gene is TRBV29-1, the J gene TRBJ2-1; no clear D gene. The CDR3 runs 13 residues. V was trimmed by 7 bases and J by 4 bases, leaving 14 bases between them. The germline V gene encodes CDR1 SQVTM and CDR2 ANQGSEA. CDR3 residues: CSAGGHLYNEQFF. In DNA, the CDR3 is TGCAGCGCTGGTGGGCACCTTTACAATGAGCAGTTCTTC.

This clonotype showed up just a few times. The chain links TRBV29-1 to TRBJ2-1, with TRBD2 as a possible D gene (5 bases). V lost 4 bases and J lost 3, with 10 bases in between. This CDR3 region has 13 residues. Per the germline V gene, CDR1 is SQVTM and CDR2 is ANQGSEA. The CDR3 reads CSVASGIYNEQFF. CDR3 DNA sequence: TGCAGCGTTGCGTCGGGAATCTACAATGAGCAGTTCTTC.

The chain links TRBV5-5 to TRBJ2-5; 7 positions agree with TRBD2. Germline values: CDR1 SGHKS, CDR2 YYEKEE (reference sequence). CDR3 length: 14 residues. The V segment lost 3 bases and the J segment 3 bases; nucleotides outside the gene matches: 5. The CDR3 here is CASSYEGTKETQYF. In DNA form, the CDR3 reads TGTGCCAGCAGCTATGAGGGGACTAAAGAGACCCAGTACTTC.

This clonotype was picked up many times. The gene calls are TRBV18 and TRBJ2-3; a weak D match, TRBD2 (5 bases). The CDR3 sequence is 16 residues long. CDR1 is KGHSH and CDR2 is LQKENI in the germline V gene. Deletions cut 1 base from V and 1 base from J, with 12 bases between. As DNA, the CDR3 is TGTGCCAGCTCACCACGGGTGATCGGGGGCACAGATACGCAGTATTTT. It encodes CASSPRVIGGTDTQYF.